This entry is about one T cell receptor (beta chain). This specimen comes from a study of blood T cell repertoires in COVID-19. Study at large: Sample material is recorded as cDNA or gDNA derived from T cells, B-cell-depleted T cells, or PBMCs.

As originally analysed: Amplification of reference gene primers provided the estimated nucleated cell counts. Sequenced by immunoSEQ multiplex PCR; TCRdb stores in-frame clones only, minus some. The V and J calls and clone size were taken over from that table, and D and trimming were inferred from the DNA. The repertoire holds tens of thousands of clones, roughly 76% seen once, with roughly 15% in the top ten. Deletions cut 5 bases from V and 6 bases from J, with 8 bases between. Per the germline V gene, CDR1 is MNHEY and CDR2 is SVGAGI. The CDR3 has 12 amino acids. The origin of this receptor is a man between 65 and 85 years old with active or convalescent COVID-19. This chain connects TRBV6-5 to TRBJ1-5; tentatively, D is TRBD1 (6 bases). The sequencing sample was made of peripheral blood. CDR3 protein: CASSTGIQPQHF. The CDR3 DNA reads as TGTGCCAGCAGTACAGGGATTCAGCCCCAGCATTTT.